This entry lists 32 T cell receptor beta chains sequenced from one sample in a study of cytomegalovirus exposure and HLA in healthy donors. Data came from immunoSEQ multiplex PCR; TCRdb stores just in-frame clones and leaves some out. The sample includes 150,000 to 200,000 clones, 75% to 95% of them seen just once. The specimen was PBMCs. These receptors were collected from a woman aged 18-29 years in good health and CMV-seropositive.

The chain combines TRBV10-2 with TRBJ2-3; TRBD2 agrees at 15 bases. The CDR3 is 20 amino acids. The V and J ends lost 0 bases and 4 bases, in that order; junction bases with no gene match: 11. Germline V gene sequence: CDR1 WSHSY, CDR2 SAAADI. The CDR3 DNA reads TGCGCCAGCAGTGAGTCCGGGACTAGCGGGGGGCCGGGAGTTGCAGATACGCAGTATTTT. Protein product: CASSESGTSGGPGVADTQYF.

The gene calls are TRBV6-6 and TRBJ1-4; D is perhaps TRBD1 (6 bases). Germline CDR1 MNHNY, CDR2 SVGAGI (reference sequence). V was pared by 2 bases and J by 8 bases, with 15 bases between. The CDR3 length is 15 residues. CDR3 DNA sequence: TGTGCCAGCAGTTACCGGGGGGGACACCTCGAAAAACTGTTTTTT. Protein: CASSYRGGHLEKLFF.

This sequence joins TRBV6-5 and TRBJ1-2, with D possibly TRBD1 on 6 matching bases. The germline gives CDR1 MNHEY, CDR2 SVGAGI. The length of the CDR3 is 12 residues. V lost 6 bases and J 3 bases, leaving 8 bases between the germline ends. CDR3 nucleotide sequence: TGTGCCAGCAGACAGGGAGACTATGGCTACACCTTC. Amino acids: CASRQGDYGYTF.

The CDR3 nucleotides are TGTGCCAGCAGCTTCTCGGGGGGGCCTGGAGAGACCCAGTACTTC. As protein: CASSFSGGPGETQYF. This chain uses TRBV5-5 with TRBJ2-5; TRBD2 matches 8 bases. Germline V gives CDR1 SGHKS, CDR2 YYEKEE (reference sequence). CDR3 size: 15 residues. The V segment lost 2 bases and the J segment 4 bases; nucleotides outside the gene matches: 7.

The chain uses TRBV28 and TRBJ2-7; the D gene is possibly TRBD2 (6 bases). V shed 3 bases and J shed 8 bases, with 14 bases lying between them. The CDR3 totals 13 residues. In germline, CDR1 is MDHEN, CDR2 SYDVKM. For the CDR3, the DNA is TGTGCCAGCAGTTTGTCGACTAGTCTCAAGCAGTACTTC. Residues: CASSLSTSLKQYF.

The chain couples TRBV5-4 to TRBJ1-2, with TRBD1 as a possible D gene (6 bases). V shed 1 base and J shed 5 bases, with 6 bases lying between them. This CDR3 region has 12 residues. Germline V gene data show CDR1 as SGHNT and CDR2 as YYREEE (reference sequence). CDR3 coding DNA: TGTGCCAGCAGCTTGACAGGGTATGGCTACACCTTC. Translated, it gives CASSLTGYGYTF.

The V gene is TRBV6-1, the J gene TRBJ2-3; TRBD2 agrees at 11 bases. J lost 2 bases, V lost 3 bases, and 10 bases had no gene match. CDR1 is MNHNS, CDR2 SASEGT, per germline. This CDR3 comprises 18 residues. The CDR3 protein is CASSELAGGLPITDTQYF. CDR3 coding DNA: TGTGCCAGCAGTGAGTTAGCGGGGGGGCTCCCCATCACAGATACGCAGTATTTT.

Only a few counts were recorded for this clone. This sequence joins TRBV2 and TRBJ1-2, with D perhaps matching TRBD1 (6 bases). V gave up 10 bases and J gave up 3 bases, with 12 bases separating them. The CDR3 is made up of 12 amino acids. Germline V CDR1 and CDR2: SNHLY, FYNNEI. The CDR3 protein is CAIRTADYGYTF. The CDR3 DNA follows: TGTGCCATCAGGACAGCAGACTATGGCTACACCTTC. The variable domain in full, completed from reference TRBV2 and TRBJ1-2, reads EPEVTQTPSHQVTQMGQEVILRCVPISNHLYFYWYRQILGQKVEFLVSFYNNEISEKSEIFDDQFSVERPDGSNFTLKIRSTKLEDSAMYFCAIRTADYGYTFGSGTRLTVV.

The rearrangement uses TRBV11-3 and TRBJ2-2; 8 positions match TRBD2. Trimming removed 1 base from V and 1 base from J; junction bases left unmatched: 8. Looked up from germline, CDR1 is SGHNT and CDR2 is YENEEA. This CDR3 has 18 amino acids. The CDR3 DNA reads TGTGCCAGCAGCTTAGGGAACGGGAGGGACGGGAACACCGGGGAGCTGTTTTTT. Amino acids: CASSLGNGRDGNTGELFF.

The chain recombines TRBV4-2 with TRBJ1-2; 7 bases are a match to TRBD1. Looked up from germline, CDR1 is LGHNA and CDR2 is YNFKEQ. The CDR3 sequence is 17 residues long. Unmatched junction bases numbered 10, after V lost 0 bases and J lost 3 bases. CDR3 residues: CASSQDFTGDDDYGYTF. CDR3 bases: TGTGCCAGCAGCCAAGATTTTACAGGGGACGACGACTATGGCTACACCTTC.

The chain links TRBV2 to TRBJ1-6, with D perhaps matching TRBD1 (6 bases). CDR3 size: 14 residues. V lost 3 bases and J lost 10, with 13 bases in between. CDR1 and CDR2 (germline): SNHLY, FYNNEI. The CDR3 DNA reads TGTGCCAGCAGTGATCTTACAGGGCAGTCACCCCTCCACTTT. Protein product: CASSDLTGQSPLHF.

This clone was recorded once. This chain links TRBV19 with TRBJ2-7; 7 positions agree with TRBD2. In germline, CDR1 is LNHDA, CDR2 SQIVND (reference sequence). The CDR3 loop spans 15 amino acids. V trimming: 3 bases; J trimming: 3 bases; junction bases outside the gene matches: 8. The CDR3 DNA follows: TGTGCCAGTAGTATGAGTGGGGAGCGGGGCTACGAGCAGTACTTC. Its protein is CASSMSGERGYEQYF.

The chain links TRBV27 to TRBJ2-7; weak D call: TRBD2 (5 bases). CDR1 and CDR2 from the germline V gene are MNHEY and SMNVEV (reference sequence). The CDR3 contains 13 residues. V lost 0 bases to trimming and J lost 2 bases, with 5 bases between them. The CDR3 DNA sequence: TGTGCCAGCAGTTTATCCGGGGCCTACGAGCAGTACTTC. This gives the protein CASSLSGAYEQYF.

This clone occurred once. This chain uses TRBV18 with TRBJ2-5; D possibly corresponds to TRBD2 (5 bases). V shed 2 bases and J shed 9 bases, with 13 bases lying between them. CDR1 and CDR2 (germline): KGHSH, LQKENI. This CDR3 is built from 13 residues. The CDR3: CASSPDWVEAQYF. In DNA, the CDR3 is TGTGCCAGCTCACCAGATTGGGTGGAGGCCCAGTACTTC.

This rearrangement joins TRBV25-1 to TRBJ2-1; 9 bases line up with TRBD1. With 2 bases clipped from V and 7 bases from J, the junction kept 12 bases outside the gene matches. CDR3 size: 17 residues. Germline-derived CDR1 and CDR2 are MGHDK and SYGVNS. CDR3 DNA: TGTGCCAGCAGTGAACAGTTGGGGACAGGGTCAATAAATGAGCAGTTCTTC. It yields the protein CASSEQLGTGSINEQFF.

The rearrangement joins TRBV19 to TRBJ1-5; 7 bases align to TRBD1. The CDR3 loop spans 15 amino acids. The V gene's germline CDR1 is LNHDA and CDR2 SQIVND (reference sequence). Trimming removed 5 bases from V and 3 bases from J; junction bases left unmatched: 7. The CDR3 nucleotides are TGTGCCAGTAGTGACGGCGGGACAGACAATCAGCCCCAGCATTTT. This codes for CASSDGGTDNQPQHF. The entire variable domain, with the rest obtained from reference TRBV19 and TRBJ1-5, is as follows: DGGITQSPKYLFRKEGQNVTLSCEQNLNHDAMYWYRQDPGQGLRLIYYSQIVNDFQKGDIAEGYSVSREKKESFPLTVTSAQKNPTAFYLCASSDGGTDNQPQHFGDGTRLSIL.

The rearrangement links TRBV30 to TRBJ1-5; maybe TRBD1 (5 bases). Trimming removed 1 base at V and 6 bases at J, with 19 bases between. The CDR3 sequence is 16 residues long. Germline CDR1 reads GTSNPN; CDR2 reads SVGIG (reference sequence). In DNA, the CDR3 is TGTGCCTGGAGTGCACCAAAAACAGGATTCGGTCAGCCCCAGCATTTT. Residues: CAWSAPKTGFGQPQHF.

V gene TRBV30 combines with J gene TRBJ2-2; 13 positions match TRBD2. J lost 0 bases, V lost 2 bases, and 6 bases had no gene match. This CDR3 has 18 amino acids. CDR1 is GTSNPN and CDR2 is SVGIG in the germline V gene (reference sequence). CDR3 amino acids: CAWSRLAGGPPNTGELFF. The CDR3 DNA reads as TGTGCCTGGAGTCGACTAGCGGGGGGCCCTCCGAACACCGGGGAGCTGTTTTTT.

With respect to this clone: At one of its ends the junction is not consistent with the germline gene, which may arise from a read error. V is TRBV28 and J is TRBJ1-1, with D possibly TRBD1 on 5 matching bases. The V gene's germline CDR1 is MDHEN and CDR2 SYDVKM. The CDR3 totals 17 residues. CDR3 in DNA: TGTGCCAGCAGATTATCAAGCGGGGACCTCATGAACACTGAAGCTTTCTTT. It specifies CASRLSSGDLMNTEAFF.

The chain couples TRBV19 to TRBJ2-5; 10 bases match TRBD2. Germline V gene lookup returns CDR1 LNHDA and CDR2 SQIVND (reference sequence). The length of the CDR3 is 15 residues. Trimming at V came to 3 bases and at J to 3 bases, leaving 4 bases not matched to a gene. This CDR3 reads CASSIQRGGEETQYF. The CDR3 DNA is TGTGCCAGTAGTATCCAGCGGGGGGGCGAAGAGACCCAGTACTTC.

The rearrangement uses TRBV6-6 and TRBJ2-7; D is possibly TRBD2 (6 bases). Trimming removed 3 bases at V and 6 bases at J, with 12 bases between. Per the germline V gene, CDR1 is MNHNY and CDR2 is SVGAGI (reference sequence). The CDR3 consists of 13 residues. The CDR3 protein is CASSYTGDGEQYF. CDR3 DNA: TGTGCCAGCAGTTATACGGGAGACGGCGAGCAGTACTTC.

The chain is built from TRBV7-2 and TRBJ2-3; TRBD2 aligns across 12 bases. The CDR3 totals 15 residues. J gave up 4 bases and V 2 bases, and 1 base lay outside the gene matches. CDR1 is SGHTA and CDR2 is FQGNSA in the germline V gene. DNA of the CDR3: TGTGCCAGCAGCTTACTAGCGGGAGGGCCAGATACGCAGTATTTT. This translates into CASSLLAGGPDTQYF.

This chain connects TRBV29-1 to TRBJ1-1, with D maybe TRBD1 (5 bases). The V end was cut by 0 bases, the J end by 10 bases, with 21 bases between. Per germline, CDR1 SQVTM and CDR2 ANQGSEA. The CDR3 has 15 residues. CDR3 sequence reads: CSVEDFIGGMAGAFF. CDR3 nucleotides: TGCAGCGTTGAAGATTTTATCGGGGGAATGGCTGGAGCTTTCTTT.

This rearrangement joins TRBV7-8 to TRBJ2-7; TRBD2 is a possible D gene (8 bases). V was clipped by 5 bases and J by 4 bases, with 24 bases between them. The length of the CDR3 is 17 residues. Germline CDR1 SGHVS, CDR2 FQNEAQ. This CDR3 is CASSDYRRGGRGYEQYF. The CDR3 DNA reads TGTGCCAGCAGCGATTATAGACGGGGGGGCAGGGGGTACGAGCAGTACTTC.

To note about this clone: The sample has other DNA sequences that encode this CDR3 too. This sequence joins TRBV7-9 and TRBJ2-7, with TRBD2 identical over 12 bases. The germline V gene has CDR1 SEHNR and CDR2 FQNEAQ (reference sequence). The junction had 5 bases not matched to a gene; V was cut back by 4 bases and J by 4 bases. The CDR3 spans 15 residues. This CDR3 reads CASSYRTSGTYEQYF. The CDR3 nucleotides read TGTGCCAGCAGCTACCGGACTAGCGGGACATACGAGCAGTACTTC.

The chain employs TRBV27 and TRBJ2-7; no clear D gene. The V end lost 6 bases, the J end lost 4 bases, and 13 bases lay between the germline ends. Germline CDR1 is MNHEY and CDR2 is SMNVEV (reference sequence). The CDR3 has 13 amino acids. The CDR3 reads CASSELPGYEQYF. Written as DNA, the CDR3 is TGTGCCAGCAGCGAATTACCGGGTTACGAGCAGTACTTC.

The chain uses TRBV19 and TRBJ2-5; 7 nucleotides line up with TRBD2. Germline V gene data show CDR1 as LNHDA and CDR2 as SQIVND (reference sequence). Trimming removed 7 bases from V and 1 base from J; junction bases left unmatched: 9. The CDR3 is 15 amino acids. CDR3 sequence (DNA): TGTGCCAGTACCACCTCAACTAGCGCCCAAGAGACCCAGTACTTC. It encodes CASTTSTSAQETQYF.

V and J are TRBV4-1 and TRBJ2-1; D unclear. Germline CDR1 MGHRA, CDR2 YSYEKL. The germline V and J ends were trimmed by 0 bases and 8 bases, with 8 bases remaining between them. The CDR3 totals 13 residues. The CDR3, as DNA: TGCGCCAGCAGCCAAGAATCGGTTTATGAGCAGTTCTTC. Translating it yields CASSQESVYEQFF.

The chain recombines TRBV29-1 with TRBJ1-1; 7 nucleotides match TRBD1. Per the germline V gene, CDR1 is SQVTM and CDR2 is ANQGSEA. The V segment lost 6 bases and the J segment 0 bases; nucleotides outside the gene matches: 16. There are 17 residues in the CDR3. The CDR3 DNA is TGCAGCGTCCAAAGTCCCCGACAGGGTACCATGAACACTGAAGCTTTCTTT. Amino acids: CSVQSPRQGTMNTEAFF.

This sequence joins TRBV5-6 and TRBJ1-2; D ambiguous. The germline gives CDR1 SGHDT, CDR2 YYEEEE. Trimming removed 5 bases from V and 4 bases from J, with 18 bases in between. The CDR3 totals 15 residues. CDR3 region: CASSLPTGVGYGYTF. The CDR3 DNA follows: TGTGCCAGCAGTCTACCGACCGGGGTCGGCTATGGCTACACCTTC.

The chain has TRBV7-2 and TRBJ2-2; D may be TRBD1 (5 bases). The CDR3 consists of 14 residues. Germline loops: CDR1 SGHTA, CDR2 FQGNSA. Trimming cost V 4 bases and J 5 bases, with 11 bases left between them. Here the CDR3 reads CASSSYQGTGELFF. The CDR3 DNA reads TGTGCCAGCAGCTCTTACCAGGGTACCGGGGAGCTGTTTTTT.

The chain uses TRBV5-4 and TRBJ1-1, with 10 bases aligning to TRBD1. V was pared by 0 bases and J by 11 bases, with 13 bases of the junction left unmatched. The CDR3 spans 16 residues. Germline values: CDR1 SGHNT, CDR2 YYREEE (reference sequence). CDR3: CASSLVPLGQGIVAFF. CDR3 in DNA: TGTGCCAGCAGCTTGGTCCCCCTGGGACAGGGGATTGTGGCTTTCTTT.